This T cell receptor beta chain was documented in a study of blood T cell repertoires in COVID-19. The repertoire was sequenced with immunoSEQ multiplex PCR; TCRdb's copy has only in-frame clones and lacks some. The sample shows 65,000 to 85,000 clones, about 82% of them seen only once. The receptor comes from a woman aged 60-75 years with acute or convalescent COVID-19. The sequenced sample consisted of peripheral blood.

Here the CDR3 reads CAWTDGREVSYGYTF. The CDR3 region has the DNA TGTGCCTGGACCGATGGCAGGGAAGTTTCCTATGGCTACACCTTC. The J gene is TRBJ1-2, the V gene TRBV30; a weak D match, TRBD1 (5 bases). V gave up 4 bases and J gave up 4 bases, with 19 bases separating them. Germline CDR1 reads GTSNPN; CDR2 reads SVGIG (reference sequence). This CDR3 has 15 residues.